This TCR beta chain was identified during a study of Ad26.COV2.S vaccination and SARS-CoV-2 variants. Study-level background: Ad26.COV2.S given intramuscularly, once or twice 56 days apart.

As to treatment: over 15 received Ad26.COV2.S at low or high dose, single or two shots; roughly 5 received placebo; per-sample allocation not given. Day 63 after the first vaccine or placebo injection was the time point for sampling. The shot given was an Ad26 vector that makes Wuhan-strain SARS-CoV-2 spike. V was clipped by 4 bases and J by 8 bases, with 8 bases between them. This CDR3 has 11 amino acids. Germline V gives CDR1 LGHDT, CDR2 YNNKEL (reference sequence). Profiling relied on immunoSEQ multiplex PCR, and the TCRdb table lists in-frame clones only, not all of them. The sample consists of 290,000 or so clones, around 87% of them appearing once.

The clonotype was recovered from a person aged 18-65 years who received the Ad26.COV2.S COVID-19 vaccine or a placebo. The material was peripheral blood, obtained in a trial of Ad26.COV2.S vaccine versus placebo. This rearrangement joins TRBV3-1 (or the pseudogene TRBV3-2) to TRBJ1-2, with D possibly TRBD1 on 5 matching bases. Here the CDR3 DNA reads TGTGCCAGCAGCCTCGGACAAGGCTACACCTTC. Encoded protein: CASSLGQGYTF.